This TCR beta chain was found in a study of blood T cell repertoires in COVID-19. Study information: Spain, Italy and the United States supplied samples that represented acute and convalescent COVID-19. T cells, B-cell-depleted T cells, or PBMCs supplied cDNA or gDNA.

The assay was immunoSEQ multiplex PCR, and TCRdb's table has in-frame clones only and misses some. The data show about 250,000 clones, around 86% seen once. Patients at the Seattle site were enrolled during active infection and followed longitudinally. The germline gives CDR1 SNHLY, CDR2 FYNNEI. The V end was cut by 5 bases, the J end by 4 bases, with 13 bases between. This CDR3 comprises 14 residues. Sequenced material: peripheral blood. The receptor was isolated from a woman of 80 years or more with COVID-19, enrolled during active disease. The chain carries TRBV2 and TRBJ2-3; TRBD1 is a possible D gene (5 bases). CDR3 in amino acids: CASSLAVGADTQYF. The CDR3 region has the DNA TGTGCCAGCAGTCTGGCAGTAGGGGCAGATACGCAGTATTTT.